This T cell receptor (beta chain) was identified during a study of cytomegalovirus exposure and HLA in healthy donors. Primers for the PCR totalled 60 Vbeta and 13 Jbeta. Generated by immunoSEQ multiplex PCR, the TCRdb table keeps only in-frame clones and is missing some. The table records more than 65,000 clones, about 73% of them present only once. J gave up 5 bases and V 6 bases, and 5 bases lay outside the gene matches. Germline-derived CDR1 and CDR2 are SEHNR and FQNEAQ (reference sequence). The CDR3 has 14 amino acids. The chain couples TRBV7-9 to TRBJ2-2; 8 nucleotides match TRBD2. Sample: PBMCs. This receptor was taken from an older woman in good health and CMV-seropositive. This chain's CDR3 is CASSSGTSTGELFF. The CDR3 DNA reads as TGTGCCAGCAGTTCCGGGACTAGTACCGGGGAGCTGTTTTTT.